The 25 T cell receptor beta chains reported below all come from one sample, sequenced in a study of T cell repertoires in cytomegalovirus infection (dated by TCRdb to the late 2010s). In light of the paper, this sample's treatment or condition label describes: in vitro stimulation with specific CMV peptide epitopes to enrich CMV-specific T cells. No antigen has been assigned to these receptors. The instrument given in TCRdb is Illumina HiSeq 1500. TCRdb reran the public reads through fastp at Q25 and MiXCR, keeping productive beta chains. Each CDR3 protein appears once, grouped with its most common genes and DNA. The sample table lists approximately 990,000 distinct CDR3 sequences, around 29% of them with a count of one. The ten largest clones add up to more than 12% of the sample. The sample was cultured CD8+ T cells from PBMCs, taken from culture after CMV antigen stimulation. All receptors come from a human donor in good health (CMV status not recorded). Some clones in this sample may be carry-over from other donors' samples.

This clonotype has more than one count but fewer than ten. The chain is built from TRBV6-6 and TRBJ2-7; possible D gene TRBD2, 5 bases. Germline V lookup: CDR1 MNHNY, CDR2 SVGAGI (reference sequence). CDR3 size: 14 residues. Trimming cost V 6 bases and J 3 bases, with 15 bases left between them. CDR3 sequence: CASSHAGVGYEQYF. For the CDR3, the DNA is TGTGCCAGCAGCCACGCGGGTGTAGGCTACGAGCAGTACTTC.

This clonotype has at least ten counts. This chain joins TRBV7-2 and TRBJ2-3, with 9 nucleotides matching TRBD1. CDR3 length equals 15 residues. V lost 3 bases to trimming and J lost 2 bases; unmatched junction nucleotides: 3. Per the germline V gene, CDR1 is SGHTA and CDR2 is FQGNSA. The CDR3 DNA follows: TGTGCCAGCAGCTTGGGACAGGGCCACACAGATACGCAGTATTTT. Protein: CASSLGQGHTDTQYF.

This chain links TRBV5-1 with TRBJ1-2; 8 bases fit TRBD1. With V trimmed by 4 bases and J by 8 bases, 7 bases remained unmatched. Germline values: CDR1 SGHRS, CDR2 YFSETQ. This CDR3 spans 13 amino acids. CDR3 region: CASSLTGAAGYTF. CDR3 bases: TGCGCCAGCAGCCTGACAGGGGCCGCCGGCTACACCTTC.

This chain links TRBV4-1 with TRBJ1-1, with D unresolved. CDR1 and CDR2 (germline): MGHRA, YSYEKL. V was pared by 5 bases and J by 1 base, with 14 bases between. The CDR3 is made up of 15 amino acids. This CDR3 is CASSNRERWNTEAFF. CDR3 DNA: TGCGCCAGCAGCAACCGTGAACGGTGGAACACTGAAGCTTTCTTT.

The rearrangement uses TRBV4-1 and TRBJ1-2; D remains unclear. The ends were cut back, 4 bases at V and 4 bases at J, with 16 bases in the middle. The germline V gene encodes CDR1 MGHRA and CDR2 YSYEKL. The CDR3 length is 15 residues. This chain's CDR3 is CASSPHLGDGYGYTF. The CDR3 bases are TGCGCCAGCAGCCCTCATCTCGGGGATGGCTATGGCTACACCTTC.

This chain joins TRBV9 and TRBJ2-3, with a weak D call TRBD2 (6 bases). Germline V gene sequence: CDR1 SGDLS, CDR2 YYNGEE. The CDR3 contains 15 residues. The ends were cut back, 0 bases at V and 6 bases at J, with 14 bases in the middle. The CDR3 DNA sequence: TGTGCCAGCAGCGTAGCGGCGGGATGGGCGGATACGCAGTATTTT. Translating gives CASSVAAGWADTQYF.

V gene TRBV20-1 combines with J gene TRBJ2-5; no reliable D call. CDR1 and CDR2 from the germline V gene are DFQATT and SNEGSKA (reference sequence). The V and J ends lost 0 bases and 4 bases respectively, with 18 bases between them. CDR3 size: 16 residues. The CDR3 DNA reads TGCAGTGCTAGAGATCTGGAGACCTCTGGATTAGAGACCCAGTACTTC. Translating it yields CSARDLETSGLETQYF.

The V call is TRBV15, the J call TRBJ2-7; D remains ambiguous. This CDR3 comprises 15 residues. Germline CDR1 LNHNV, CDR2 YYDKDF (reference sequence). V lost 0 bases and J lost 2, with 11 bases in between. Here the CDR3 DNA reads TGTGCCACCAGCAGAGATGTAGCAGGAGCCTACGAGCAGTACTTC. Translation gives CATSRDVAGAYEQYF.

This clonotype has at least ten counts. V is TRBV7-8 and J is TRBJ2-1, with D tentatively TRBD2 (5 bases). In germline, CDR1 is SGHVS, CDR2 FQNEAQ. This CDR3 has 16 residues. Trimming cost V 1 base and J 10 bases, with 20 bases left between them. The CDR3 DNA is TGTGCCAGCAGCTTAGTCGGGGTAATTTCACAATGGGAGCAGTTCTTC. This codes for CASSLVGVISQWEQFF.

This clonotype is categorized as medium-sized (0.01 to 0.1%). The chain couples TRBV7-9 to TRBJ2-1; D is unresolved. Trimming left V 5 bases short and J 6 bases short, with 8 bases between. Germline CDR1 and CDR2: SEHNR and FQNEAQ (reference sequence). This CDR3 spans 12 amino acids. The CDR3 protein is CASSPVVNEQFF. The CDR3 DNA is TGTGCCAGCAGCCCTGTGGTCAATGAGCAGTTCTTC.

CDR3 bases: TGTGCCAGCAGTTACTCCCGACCCCTGCCCAACACCGGGGAGCTGTTTTTT. Residues: CASSYSRPLPNTGELFF. The rearrangement uses TRBV6-2 or TRBV6-3 and TRBJ2-2, with D unresolved. This CDR3 has 17 amino acids. In germline, CDR1 is MNHEY, CDR2 SVGEGT. Trimming stripped 0 bases from V and 2 bases from J, with 13 bases between.

This clonotype has more than one count but fewer than ten. The rearrangement links TRBV2 to TRBJ1-2; 10 bases line up with TRBD1. The CDR3 totals 14 residues. V lost 8 bases, J lost 2 bases, and 5 bases stayed unmatched. Germline CDR1 is SNHLY and CDR2 is FYNNEI. This chain's CDR3 is CASGGTGENYGYTF. The CDR3 nucleotides read TGTGCCAGCGGGGGGACAGGGGAAAACTATGGCTACACCTTC.

This clonotype was observed a few times. The V call is TRBV7-8, the J call TRBJ2-5; D uncertain. This CDR3 contains 13 residues. V lost 1 base and J 5 bases, leaving 8 bases between the germline ends. Looked up from germline, CDR1 is SGHVS and CDR2 is FQNEAQ. CDR3 region: CASSLESYETQYF. The CDR3 nucleotides are TGTGCCAGCAGCTTAGAGAGTTACGAGACCCAGTACTTC.

The V call is TRBV29-1, the J call TRBJ2-2, with D maybe TRBD2 (6 bases). Trimming shortened V by 8 bases and J by 3 bases, and 13 bases separated the two germline ends. Germline lookup yields CDR1 SQVTM and CDR2 ANQGSEA. The CDR3 runs to 13 residues. The CDR3 DNA reads as TGCAGCTCTCGAACGGGAGACACCGGGGAGCTGTTTTTT. Its translation: CSSRTGDTGELFF.

This clonotype was observed a few times. CDR3 residues: CASSWGARHEQYV. The CDR3 bases are TGTGCCAGCAGTTGGGGGGCAAGGCACGAGCAGTACGTC. V usage is TRBV12-3 or TRBV12-4 and J usage is TRBJ2-7; D tentatively reads TRBD1 or TRBD2 (6 bases each). Trimming removed 4 bases at V and 5 bases at J, with 12 bases between. The CDR3 has 13 amino acids.

This clonotype was detected a few times. V is TRBV12-3 or TRBV12-4 and J is TRBJ2-7; D is undetermined. V was clipped by 6 bases and J by 1 base, with 13 bases between them. CDR3 length: 14 amino acids. The DNA of the CDR3 is TGTGCCAGCAGCTCTAAGGTTGGGTCCTACGAGCAGTACTTC. Encoded protein: CASSSKVGSYEQYF.

This clonotype occurred a few times. The V gene is TRBV11-2, the J gene TRBJ2-1, with 9 bases lining up with TRBD2. The V gene end was trimmed by 4 bases and the J gene end by 7 bases; junction bases not matched to a gene: 11. The CDR3 length is 16 residues. Germline assignment: CDR1 SGHAT and CDR2 FQNNGV. CDR3 protein: CASSSGAGLALNEQFF. The CDR3 DNA reads TGTGCCAGCAGCTCGGGGGCGGGACTAGCTCTGAATGAGCAGTTCTTC.

The V and J genes are TRBV7-9 and TRBJ1-4; D remains unclear. Germline V lookup: CDR1 SEHNR, CDR2 FQNEAQ (reference sequence). The CDR3 runs 15 residues. Trimming took 5 bases from V and 2 from J, leaving 12 bases between them. CDR3 in amino acids: CASSVSGGTNEKLFF. The DNA for the CDR3 is TGTGCCAGCAGCGTCTCGGGAGGCACTAATGAAAAACTGTTTTTT.

This clonotype was detected a few times. This chain joins TRBV7-9 and TRBJ2-5; 7 nucleotides match TRBD2. The V gene end was trimmed by 0 bases and the J gene end by 2 bases; junction bases not matched to a gene: 9. The V gene's germline CDR1 is SEHNR and CDR2 FQNEAQ (reference sequence). The CDR3 consists of 17 residues. The CDR3 loop is CASSLARSSGDQETQYF. CDR3 in DNA: TGTGCCAGCAGCTTAGCGAGGTCTAGCGGAGATCAAGAGACCCAGTACTTC.

This clonotype showed up just a few times. The chain employs TRBV4-3 and TRBJ1-2; TRBD1 aligns across 8 bases. J gave up 6 bases and V 0 bases, and 12 bases lay outside the gene matches. The germline V gene has CDR1 LGHNA and CDR2 YSLEER. This CDR3 comprises 17 residues. CDR3 region: CASSQDLDRELWNGYTF. CDR3 DNA sequence: TGCGCCAGCAGCCAAGACTTGGACAGGGAATTATGGAATGGCTACACCTTC.

J is TRBJ2-3 and V is TRBV27; D possibly corresponds to TRBD2 (7 bases). CDR3 size: 13 residues. V was shortened by 8 bases and J by 4 bases, with 13 bases between the two germline ends. CDR1 is MNHEY and CDR2 is SMNVEV in the germline V gene (reference sequence). This CDR3 reads CASSGGPADTQYF. The CDR3 nucleotides read TGTGCCAGCTCCGGGGGGCCGGCAGATACGCAGTATTTT.

V gene TRBV10-3 combines with J gene TRBJ2-2; possibly TRBD1 for D (5 bases). Germline CDR1 ENHRY, CDR2 SYGVKD. V lost 10 bases and J 0 bases, leaving 12 bases between the germline ends. The CDR3 has 14 residues. The CDR3 spells CATDSPANTGELFF. The CDR3 DNA sequence: TGTGCCACCGACAGCCCTGCGAACACCGGGGAGCTGTTTTTT.

The J gene is TRBJ1-5, the V gene TRBV27, with no clear D. This CDR3 comprises 13 residues. Germline assignment: CDR1 MNHEY and CDR2 SMNVEV (reference sequence). Trimming removed 5 bases at V and 1 base at J, with 6 bases between. DNA of the CDR3: TGTGCCAGCAGTGCAAAGAGCAATCAGCCCCAGCATTTT. Protein: CASSAKSNQPQHF.

This clonotype came up a few times. V usage is TRBV7-9 and J usage is TRBJ1-6; D gene unclear. Germline CDR1 and CDR2: SEHNR and FQNEAQ (reference sequence). The CDR3 extends over 14 amino acids. Trimming shortened V by 0 bases and J by 8 bases, and 8 bases separated the two germline ends. CDR3 protein: CASSLAGIDSPLHF. CDR3 coding DNA: TGTGCCAGCAGCTTAGCAGGGATCGATTCACCCCTCCACTTT.

This clonotype was recorded at least ten times. This chain connects TRBV6-6 to TRBJ1-1; tentatively, D is TRBD1 (6 bases). From germline, CDR1 is MNHNY and CDR2 SVGAGI (reference sequence). V gave up 5 bases and J gave up 1 base, with 14 bases separating them. CDR3 length: 15 amino acids. CDR3 in DNA: TGTGCCAGCAGTACGTACCACAGGGAGAACACTGAAGCTTTCTTT. It codes for CASSTYHRENTEAFF.